A single sample is the source of the 9 T cell receptor beta chains below, sequenced in a study of Ad26.COV2.S vaccination and SARS-CoV-2 variants listed by TCRdb under 2021. Library preparation used the immunoSEQ multiplex PCR assay. Drawn from immuneACCESS, this table holds only the in-frame rearrangements with V and J called that TCRdb kept. Clones are partly lost; checked studies trace under half to an unresolved V gene and leave the rest unexplained. This sample is represented by about 680,000 clones; about 90% of them were singletons. Roughly 1.5% of the sample goes to the ten largest clones. The treatment or condition label for this specimen denotes: some 20 received Ad26.COV2.S at low or high dose, single or two shots; several received placebo; per-sample allocation not given. For vaccine and placebo recipients, repertoires were sequenced using samples collected on day 63 after the first injection.

The input for sequencing was peripheral blood, taken in a trial of Ad26.COV2.S vaccine versus placebo. All receptors come from a person aged 18-65 years who received the Ad26.COV2.S COVID-19 vaccine or a placebo.

The chain recombines TRBV7-9 with TRBJ1-2, with 11 bases identical to TRBD1. There are 15 residues in the CDR3. Germline V lookup: CDR1 SEHNR, CDR2 FQNEAQ (reference sequence). J gave up 10 bases and V 5 bases, and 12 bases lay outside the gene matches. DNA for the CDR3: TGTGCCAGCAGCAACCGACGGACAGGGGGCGAGGTCTACACCTTC. As protein: CASSNRRTGGEVYTF.

The gene calls are TRBV30 and TRBJ2-6; perhaps TRBD2 as D (5 bases). V was shortened by 0 bases and J by 2 bases, with 8 bases between the two germline ends. The germline V gene has CDR1 GTSNPN and CDR2 SVGIG (reference sequence). CDR3 length: 15 residues. The CDR3 coding sequence is TGTGCCTGGAGTGTATTGGAGGCTGGGGCCAACGTCCTGACTTTC. It specifies CAWSVLEAGANVLTF.

The CDR3 loop is CASTVGSHNEQFF. CDR3 bases: TGCGCCAGCACCGTTGGATCACACAATGAGCAGTTCTTC. The chain joins TRBV10-1 to TRBJ2-1, with no clear D. Trimming pared 7 bases from V and 5 bases from J, leaving 12 bases between. The CDR3 length is 13 residues. The germline CDR1 and CDR2 sequences are WNHNN and SYGVQD (reference sequence).

This clone occurred once. The V call is TRBV5-1, the J call TRBJ1-6; TRBD1 matches 12 bases. This CDR3 spans 15 amino acids. V shed 4 bases, J shed 9 bases, and the junction held 5 bases outside the gene matches. CDR1 SGHRS and CDR2 YFSETQ come from the germline V gene. CDR3 loop: CASSSRDRGLSPLHF. In DNA, the CDR3 is TGCGCCAGCAGCAGCAGGGACAGGGGGCTTTCACCCCTCCACTTT. The variable domain in full, with the rest retrieved from reference TRBV5-1 and TRBJ1-6, is KAGVTQTPRYLIKTRGQQVTLSCSPISGHRSVSWYQQTPGQGLQFLFEYFSETQRNKGNFPGRFSGRQFSNSRSEMNVSTLELGDSALYLCASSSRDRGLSPLHFGNGTRLTVT.

The chain is built from TRBV6-5 and TRBJ2-1; 11 positions match TRBD2. This CDR3 has 15 residues. V was pared by 6 bases and J by 2 bases, with 3 bases of the junction left unmatched. Germline V gene sequence: CDR1 MNHEY, CDR2 SVGAGI. The CDR3 here is CASSLAGGAYNEQFF. The CDR3 coding sequence is TGTGCCAGCAGCTTAGCGGGAGGGGCCTACAATGAGCAGTTCTTC.

The genes are TRBV5-1 and TRBJ2-6; the match to TRBD2 covers 10 bases. Germline V gene lookup returns CDR1 SGHRS and CDR2 YFSETQ. J was trimmed by 1 base and V by 2 bases; bases with no gene match: 3. The CDR3 is 17 residues long. CDR3 loop: CASSFLAGESGANVLTF. The CDR3 region has the DNA TGCGCCAGCAGCTTTCTAGCGGGAGAGTCTGGGGCCAACGTCCTGACTTTC.

The rearrangement uses TRBV7-2 and TRBJ1-1, with D perhaps matching TRBD1 (6 bases). V was clipped by 2 bases and J by 4 bases, with 14 bases between them. The CDR3 sequence is 15 residues long. CDR1 is SGHTA and CDR2 is FQGNSA in the germline V gene. CDR3 sequence: CASSLMRDIGTEAFF. CDR3 nucleotides: TGTGCCAGCAGCTTAATGCGGGACATTGGCACTGAAGCTTTCTTT.

Regarding this clone: This may stem from a read error, because a much larger clone lies one nucleotide away. The J gene is TRBJ2-1, the V gene TRBV9, with D unclear. The length of the CDR3 is 11 residues. Trimming left V 2 bases short and J 4 bases short, with 1 base between. Germline V lookup: CDR1 SGDLS, CDR2 YYNGEE. The CDR3 nucleotides are TGTGCCAGCAGCGTTTACAATGAGCAGTTCTTC. Translated, it gives CASSVYNEQFF.

This clone occurred a few times. The V call is TRBV5-1, the J call TRBJ2-1, with a tentative D call TRBD2 (5 bases). The V end lost 2 bases, the J end lost 5 bases, and 8 bases lay between the germline ends. The CDR3 has 13 residues. Per germline, CDR1 SGHRS and CDR2 YFSETQ. CDR3 DNA sequence: TGCGCCAGCAGCTTCCGGGGAGACAATGAGCAGTTCTTC. Residues: CASSFRGDNEQFF.